The T cell receptor beta chain described here comes from a study of shared clonotypes between healthy human individuals. The CDR3 runs to 16 residues. The J segment lost 4 bases and the V segment lost 4 bases, leaving 9 bases of the junction unmatched. Looked up from germline, CDR1 is MNHNS and CDR2 is SASEGT. Study-wide results and caveats: Deeper or shallower sequencing was expected to change how clonotypes are shared among donors. Naive CD4 clonotypes were shared across a handful of donors at 4.5% to 6%.

As for this clone: Its antigen is unidentified.

Sequencing was at deep level. Clones were read by immunoSEQ multiplex PCR, and TCRdb kept only the in-frame ones, dropping some. The sample consists of around 330,000 clones, roughly 70% of them appearing once. The genes are TRBV6-1 and TRBJ2-3; TRBD1 matches at 9 bases. The origin of this receptor is a man younger than 40 in good health. The sample comprised memory CD4+ T cells sorted from blood. Subset meaning: CD45RA-negative fraction. CDR3 amino acids: CASSGTGGAFPDTQYF. CDR3 coding DNA: TGTGCCAGCAGTGGTACAGGGGGCGCTTTCCCAGATACGCAGTATTTT.